The entry that follows covers one T cell receptor beta chain sequence. This clonotype was detected ten times or more. The antigen it recognizes is unknown. One base away there is no much larger clone; base qualities are not given. V sheds 5 bases and J sheds 2 bases, leaving 11 bases between their ends. Inclusive of the bounding cysteine and phenylalanine, the CDR3 is 14 residues long. Only the CDR3 part of the read is kept: 42 bases, read in frame from the first base. Looking up the germline V gene yields CDR1 SGHVS and CDR2 FNYEAQ. This entry comes from a study of T-cell reconstitution after alpha-beta-depleted transplantation in children (dated by TCRdb to 2016 to 2017). About the study as a whole: T-cell immune reconstitution after TCRalphabeta/CD19-depleted allogeneic hematopoietic cell transplantation in children was quantitatively tracked in the study by means of TCR repertoire profiling.

Receptor libraries were prepared by PCR. The sample was run on an Illumina HiSeq 2500. Molecular barcoding was employed in the preparation of TCR libraries, with unique molecular identifiers being used to normalize TCRbeta repertoire quantification. TCRdb reanalyzed the raw reads on its own, using fastp at Q25 for trimming and MiXCR for clone calling, and kept in-frame beta chains. Rows merge per CDR3 protein into single entries with the most common DNA and genes. The sample records about 610,000 distinct CDR3 sequences, more than 9% of which are singletons. The ten largest clones capture roughly 3.9% of the sample.

The clonotype originates from a human donor who donated a stem cell graft to a child with acute myeloid leukemia. The sequencing here drew on PBMCs from the stem cell graft donor, taken from the stem cell graft. The sequence is built from TRBV7-6 and TRBJ2-3, and the D gene may be TRBD1, 5 bases matching. This receptor has the CDR3 CASSQRQPTDTQYF. Here is the DNA: TGTGCCAGCAGCCAAAGACAGCCCACAGATACGCAGTATTTT. With the rest looked up from the reference TRBV7-6 and TRBJ2-3 genes rather than sequenced, the full variable domain is GAGVSQSPRYKVTKRGQDVALRCDPISGHVSLYWYRQALGQGPEFLTYFNYEAQQDKSGLPNDRFSAERPEGSISTLTIQRTEQRDSAMYRCASSQRQPTDTQYFGPGTRLTVL.